The next 30 T cell receptor beta chains were all read from a single sample in a study of T cell responses to AZD1222 COVID-19 vaccine. The data were produced by immunoSEQ multiplex PCR, yet TCRdb's version contains in-frame clones alone and is incomplete. Seen here are more than 90,000 clones, around nine tenths observed once, and the top ten hold about 15%. This sample comprised peripheral blood, obtained 28 days after the second AZD1222 dose. The receptor source for this set is an adult who received the AZD1222 COVID-19 vaccine.

This chain links TRBV27 with TRBJ2-5, with D maybe TRBD2 (6 bases). The germline V and J ends were trimmed by 4 bases and 3 bases, with 15 bases remaining between them. The CDR3 has 15 amino acids. Germline loops: CDR1 MNHEY, CDR2 SMNVEV (reference sequence). CDR3: CASSSQGLQEETQYF. CDR3 sequence (DNA): TGTGCCAGCAGTTCCCAGGGACTTCAAGAAGAGACCCAGTACTTC.

The chain links TRBV15 to TRBJ1-1; D is undetermined. The V gene's germline CDR1 is LNHNV and CDR2 YYDKDF (reference sequence). The CDR3 sequence is 13 residues long. Trimming removed 1 base at V and 3 bases at J, with 6 bases between. The CDR3 sequence: CATSRGFDTEAFF. The DNA of the CDR3 is TGTGCCACCAGCAGAGGTTTTGACACTGAAGCTTTCTTT.

The V and J genes are TRBV28 and TRBJ2-5, with 10 bases fitting TRBD2. There are 15 residues in the CDR3. V gave up 6 bases and J gave up 5 bases; unmatched junction bases: 9. Per germline, CDR1 MDHEN and CDR2 SYDVKM. CDR3 sequence reads: CASSFLAGVLETQYF. CDR3 in DNA: TGTGCCAGCAGCTTTCTAGCGGGAGTGCTGGAGACCCAGTACTTC.

The chain uses TRBV4-1 and TRBJ2-2; TRBD2 matches at 8 bases. V trimming: 4 bases; J trimming: 0 bases; junction bases outside the gene matches: 4. This CDR3 contains 16 residues. Germline loops: CDR1 MGHRA, CDR2 YSYEKL. The CDR3 DNA follows: TGCGCCAGCAGCCGATCAGCGGGAGCGAACACCGGGGAGCTGTTTTTT. The encoded protein is CASSRSAGANTGELFF.

The chain joins TRBV7-8 to TRBJ1-2; D remains ambiguous. The CDR3 consists of 12 residues. Trimming left V 5 bases short and J 6 bases short, with 10 bases between. Per germline, CDR1 SGHVS and CDR2 FQNEAQ. The CDR3 sequence: CASSPLFNGYTF. The CDR3 coding sequence is TGTGCCAGCAGCCCACTTTTCAATGGCTACACCTTC.

The chain employs TRBV2 and TRBJ1-4; D is undetermined. V lost 4 bases to trimming and J lost 13 bases, with 13 bases between them. The V gene's germline CDR1 is SNHLY and CDR2 FYNNEI. The CDR3 length is 12 residues. The CDR3 spells CASSAETYALFF. CDR3 sequence (DNA): TGTGCCAGCAGTGCTGAGACGTACGCACTGTTTTTT.

The genes are TRBV7-2 and TRBJ2-7; 8 positions match TRBD2. This CDR3 has 14 residues. V lost 5 bases and J lost 2; bases outside the gene matches: 5. Germline values: CDR1 SGHTA, CDR2 FQGNSA. The CDR3: CASSPPGLAYEQYF. The CDR3 nucleotides are TGTGCCAGCAGCCCCCCGGGACTAGCCTACGAGCAGTACTTC.

The chain links TRBV28 to TRBJ1-5; perhaps TRBD1 as D (5 bases). CDR3 length: 13 residues. Germline assignment: CDR1 MDHEN and CDR2 SYDVKM. Trimming left V 10 bases short and J 6 bases short, with 16 bases between. The CDR3 is CATTGREGQPQHF. The CDR3 nucleotides read TGTGCCACCACCGGCAGGGAAGGTCAGCCCCAGCATTTT.

The CDR3 DNA reads as TGTGCCAGCAGGACTAGTAGCTCCTACAATGAGCAGTTCTTC. It encodes CASRTSSSYNEQFF. The V call is TRBV5-4, the J call TRBJ2-1; perhaps TRBD2 as D (6 bases). CDR1 is SGHNT and CDR2 is YYREEE in the germline V gene (reference sequence). The CDR3 sequence is 14 residues long. V gave up 5 bases and J gave up 0 bases, with 9 bases separating them.

The genes are TRBV24-1 and TRBJ2-3; no definite D call. The CDR3 covers 12 residues. Germline-derived CDR1 and CDR2 are KGHDR and SFDVKD. The germline V and J ends were trimmed by 4 bases and 3 bases, with 4 bases remaining between them. The CDR3 here is CATSESTDTQYF. The CDR3 region has the DNA TGTGCCACCAGTGAATCAACAGATACGCAGTATTTT.

The genes are TRBV13 and TRBJ1-1; D is unresolved. V lost 0 bases, J lost 3 bases, and 5 bases lay in between. Germline V gene sequence: CDR1 PRHDT, CDR2 FYEKMQ (reference sequence). CDR3 length equals 13 residues. In nucleotides, the CDR3 is TGTGCCAGCAGCTTAGGGTGGTACACTGAAGCTTTCTTT. Protein sequence: CASSLGWYTEAFF.

The rearrangement joins TRBV20-1 to TRBJ1-1; D remains ambiguous. This CDR3 contains 10 residues. CDR1 and CDR2 (germline): DFQATT, SNEGSKA (reference sequence). CDR3 nucleotides: TGCAGCCATATGAACACTGAAGCTTTCTTT. Amino acids: CSHMNTEAFF.

The chain is built from TRBV6-2 or TRBV6-3 and TRBJ1-2, with unresolved D. This CDR3 is 17 amino acids long. V was pared by 5 bases and J by 3 bases, with 22 bases between. Germline V gives CDR1 MNHEY, CDR2 SVGEGT. The CDR3 DNA sequence: TGTGCCAGCAGTGAGTACGAGGTTTCGATTGAGGACTATGGCTACACCTTC. The encoded protein is CASSEYEVSIEDYGYTF.

This rearrangement joins TRBV9 to TRBJ2-2; the match to TRBD2 covers 9 bases. V trimming: 4 bases; J trimming: 1 base; junction bases outside the gene matches: 5. The germline V gene encodes CDR1 SGDLS and CDR2 YYNGEE. This CDR3 has 16 residues. The CDR3 spells CASSTQTSGNTGELFF. Here the CDR3 DNA reads TGTGCCAGCAGCACTCAGACTAGCGGGAACACCGGGGAGCTGTTTTTT.

Only one count was recorded for this clone. V usage is TRBV18 and J usage is TRBJ2-1; D call uncertain. This CDR3 is built from 14 residues. CDR1 is KGHSH and CDR2 is LQKENI in the germline V gene. The germline V and J ends were trimmed by 3 bases and 5 bases, with 11 bases remaining between them. The CDR3 loop is CASSPFDQNNEQFF. CDR3 DNA sequence: TGTGCCAGCTCACCCTTTGACCAGAACAATGAGCAGTTCTTC.

A single count supports this clone. The chain employs TRBV6-5 and TRBJ2-7, with D possibly matching TRBD1 (5 bases). The V and J ends lost 6 bases and 7 bases respectively, with 13 bases between them. The CDR3 sequence is 12 residues long. Germline assignment: CDR1 MNHEY and CDR2 SVGAGI. CDR3 in DNA: TGTGCCAGCAGAAAACCCCCAGGGGAGCAGTACTTC. Translated: CASRKPPGEQYF.

This clone was seen just once. The chain has TRBV5-1 and TRBJ1-6; no definite D call. The CDR3 runs 15 residues. CDR1 and CDR2 from the germline V gene are SGHRS and YFSETQ. The V end was cut by 3 bases, the J end by 5 bases, with 12 bases between. CDR3 sequence: CASSWARTDNSPLHF. The CDR3 bases are TGCGCCAGCAGCTGGGCTCGGACGGATAATTCACCCCTCCACTTT.

This clone has just one count. This sequence joins TRBV6-1 and TRBJ2-1, with D uncertain. V lost 1 base to trimming and J lost 0 bases, with 7 bases between them. CDR1 is MNHNS and CDR2 is SASEGT in the germline V gene. This CDR3 is 15 amino acids long. In DNA form, the CDR3 reads TGTGCCAGCAGTGAAGTAACTTACTCCTACAATGAGCAGTTCTTC. Translation gives CASSEVTYSYNEQFF.

V and J are TRBV5-1 and TRBJ1-6; a possible D gene is TRBD1 (6 bases). The CDR3 consists of 15 residues. V lost 5 bases and J lost 4, with 13 bases in between. Germline V gene data show CDR1 as SGHRS and CDR2 as YFSETQ. The CDR3 nucleotides are TGCGCCAGCAGGAGGGGGGCTTCTTATAATTCACCCCTCCACTTT. Encoded protein: CASRRGASYNSPLHF.

The chain is built from TRBV10-3 and TRBJ1-1; 7 nucleotides align to TRBD1. CDR1 is ENHRY and CDR2 is SYGVKD in the germline V gene. The CDR3 is made up of 12 amino acids. V lost 6 bases and J lost 9; bases outside the gene matches: 7. CDR3 sequence (DNA): TGTGCCATCAGCCCCGACAGGGATAAAGCTTTCTTT. The encoded protein is CAISPDRDKAFF.

This clone was counted only a few times. The chain is built from TRBV6-4 and TRBJ2-2, with D unclear. Germline values: CDR1 MRHNA, CDR2 SNTAGT. V lost 5 bases and J lost 1, with 5 bases in between. This CDR3 is built from 13 residues. The CDR3 loop is CASSPENTGELFF. The CDR3 DNA reads TGTGCCAGCAGTCCCGAGAACACCGGGGAGCTGTTTTTT.

In its sample, this clone was seen once. This rearrangement joins TRBV6-5 to TRBJ1-4; D is uncertain. The CDR3 totals 14 residues. Germline values: CDR1 MNHEY, CDR2 SVGAGI. V dropped 2 bases and J dropped 7 bases, with 11 bases sitting between them. The CDR3, as DNA: TGTGCCAGCAGTTACAGAGTCCTGGGTGAAAAACTGTTTTTT. It encodes CASSYRVLGEKLFF.

This clone was recorded once. This chain uses TRBV5-4 with TRBJ1-2; perhaps TRBD1 as D (5 bases). The CDR3 totals 17 residues. V was trimmed by 2 bases and J by 4 bases, leaving 21 bases between them. Germline CDR1 reads SGHNT; CDR2 reads YYREEE (reference sequence). The chain's CDR3 is CASSLIDSTPGGYGYTF. CDR3 in DNA: TGTGCCAGCAGCTTAATTGACAGCACGCCGGGCGGCTATGGCTACACCTTC.

This clone showed up just once. This chain uses TRBV28 with TRBJ1-2, with D possibly TRBD1 on 6 matching bases. In germline, CDR1 is MDHEN, CDR2 SYDVKM. The CDR3 runs to 12 residues. V lost 7 bases and J lost 3, with 9 bases in between. CDR3 DNA: TGTGCCAGCACCAGGGGAGACTATGGCTACACCTTC. Encoded protein: CASTRGDYGYTF.

This clone showed up just once. The rearrangement uses TRBV27 and TRBJ2-1; 11 nucleotides match TRBD2. CDR1 is MNHEY, CDR2 SMNVEV, per germline (reference sequence). V lost 2 bases to trimming and J lost 2 bases; unmatched junction nucleotides: 14. This CDR3 has 20 amino acids. Here the CDR3 reads CASSLRKIAGGPRTYNEQFF. CDR3 DNA sequence: TGTGCCAGCAGTTTACGTAAAATAGCGGGAGGGCCGAGGACCTACAATGAGCAGTTCTTC.

V and J are TRBV6-6 and TRBJ1-4; TRBD1 aligns across 12 bases. The CDR3 is made up of 15 amino acids. Germline loops: CDR1 MNHNY, CDR2 SVGAGI (reference sequence). V was pared by 4 bases and J by 8 bases, with 5 bases of the junction left unmatched. In DNA form, the CDR3 reads TGTGCCAGCAGTTCGAGGGACAGGGGGCTGGAAAAACTGTTTTTT. Protein product: CASSSRDRGLEKLFF.

The chain employs TRBV3-1 (or the pseudogene TRBV3-2) and TRBJ1-6; D gene ambiguous. Trimming cost V 0 bases and J 7 bases, with 7 bases left between them. The CDR3 loop spans 14 amino acids. The V gene's germline CDR1 is LGHDT and CDR2 YNNKEL (reference sequence). The CDR3, as DNA: TGTGCCAGCAGCCAAGAAGGGATCAATTCACCCCTCCACTTT. This encodes CASSQEGINSPLHF.

The count of this clone is one. The chain employs TRBV27 and TRBJ1-5; 8 bases align to TRBD1. The CDR3 extends over 17 amino acids. CDR1 is MNHEY and CDR2 is SMNVEV in the germline V gene (reference sequence). J lost 0 bases, V lost 4 bases, and 8 bases had no gene match. The CDR3 loop reads CASSSGTGTGSNQPQHF. CDR3 sequence (DNA): TGTGCCAGCAGTTCCGGGACAGGAACGGGTAGCAATCAGCCCCAGCATTTT.

The chain links TRBV29-1 to TRBJ2-1; D is undetermined. The germline V and J ends were trimmed by 2 bases and 8 bases, with 10 bases remaining between them. CDR1 and CDR2 from the germline V gene are SQVTM and ANQGSEA. This CDR3 region has 12 residues. CDR3 protein: CSVEIEGYEQFF. The DNA of the CDR3 is TGCAGCGTTGAAATAGAAGGTTATGAGCAGTTCTTC.

V and J are TRBV7-8 and TRBJ2-7, with TRBD2 matching 8 bases. Trimming cost V 2 bases and J 7 bases; bases outside gene matches: 7. CDR1 is SGHVS, CDR2 FQNEAQ, per germline. The CDR3 is 14 residues long. In DNA form, the CDR3 reads TGTGCCAGCAGCTTACGGGAGGGCCTTGGAGAGCAGTACTTC. It is translated as CASSLREGLGEQYF.